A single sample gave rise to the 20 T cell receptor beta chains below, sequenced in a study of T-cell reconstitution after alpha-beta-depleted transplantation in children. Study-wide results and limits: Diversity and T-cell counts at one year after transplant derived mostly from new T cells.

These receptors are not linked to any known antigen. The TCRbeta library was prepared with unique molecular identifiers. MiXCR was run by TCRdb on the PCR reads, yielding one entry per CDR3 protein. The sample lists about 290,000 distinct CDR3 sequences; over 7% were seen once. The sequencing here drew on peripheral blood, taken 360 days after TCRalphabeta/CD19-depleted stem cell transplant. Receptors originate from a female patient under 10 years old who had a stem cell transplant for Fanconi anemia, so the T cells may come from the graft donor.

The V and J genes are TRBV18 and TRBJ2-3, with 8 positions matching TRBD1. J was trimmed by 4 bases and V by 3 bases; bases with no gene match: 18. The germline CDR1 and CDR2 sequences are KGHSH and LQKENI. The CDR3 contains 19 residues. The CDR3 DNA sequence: TGTGCCAGCTCACCTCTTCACCACGACAGGGGATTTAGGGCAGATACGCAGTATTTT. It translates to CASSPLHHDRGFRADTQYF. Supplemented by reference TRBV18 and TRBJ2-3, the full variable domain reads NAGVMQNPRHLVRRRGQEARLRCSPMKGHSHVYWYRQLPEEGLKFMVYLQKENIIDESGMPKERFSAEFPKEGPSILRIQQVVRGDSAAYFCASSPLHHDRGFRADTQYFGPGTRLTVL.

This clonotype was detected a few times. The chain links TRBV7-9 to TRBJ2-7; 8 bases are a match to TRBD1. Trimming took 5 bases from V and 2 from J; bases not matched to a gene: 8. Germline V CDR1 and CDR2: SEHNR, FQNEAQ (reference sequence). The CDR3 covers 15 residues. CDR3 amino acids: CASSHLTGGAYEQYF. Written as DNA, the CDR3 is TGTGCCAGCAGCCATCTAACAGGGGGTGCCTACGAGCAGTACTTC.

The CDR3 loop is CASSVGGLGIIRDYGYTF. The CDR3 bases are TGTGCCAGCAGCGTTGGGGGACTCGGAATTATCAGGGACTATGGCTACACCTTC. This chain joins TRBV9 and TRBJ1-2, with D possibly being TRBD1 (5 bases). CDR1 is SGDLS and CDR2 is YYNGEE in the germline V gene. CDR3 size: 18 residues. Trimming took 2 bases from V and 3 from J, leaving 23 bases between them. Supplemented by reference TRBV9 and TRBJ1-2, the full variable domain reads DSGVTQTPKHLITATGQRVTLRCSPRSGDLSVYWYQQSLDQGLQFLIQYYNGEERAKGNILERFSAQQFPDLHSELNLSSLELGDSALYFCASSVGGLGIIRDYGYTFGSGTRLTVV.

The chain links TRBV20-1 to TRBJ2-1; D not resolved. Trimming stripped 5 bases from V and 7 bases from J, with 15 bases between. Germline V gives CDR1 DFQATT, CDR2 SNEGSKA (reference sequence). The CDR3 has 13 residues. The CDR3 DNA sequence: TGCAGTGCTCAAAACGACGGATGGAATGAGCAGTTCTTC. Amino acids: CSAQNDGWNEQFF.

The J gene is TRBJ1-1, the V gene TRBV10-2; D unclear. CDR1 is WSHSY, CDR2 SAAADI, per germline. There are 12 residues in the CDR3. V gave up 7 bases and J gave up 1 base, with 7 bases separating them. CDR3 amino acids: CASKLENTEAFF. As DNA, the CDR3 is TGCGCCAGCAAACTAGAGAACACTGAAGCTTTCTTT.

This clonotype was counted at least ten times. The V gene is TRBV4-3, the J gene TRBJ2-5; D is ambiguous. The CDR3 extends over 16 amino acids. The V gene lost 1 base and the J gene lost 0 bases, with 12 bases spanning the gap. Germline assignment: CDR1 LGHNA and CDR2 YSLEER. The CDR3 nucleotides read TGCGCCAGCAGCCAAGCCCCGGACGGATACCAAGAGACCCAGTACTTC. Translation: CASSQAPDGYQETQYF.

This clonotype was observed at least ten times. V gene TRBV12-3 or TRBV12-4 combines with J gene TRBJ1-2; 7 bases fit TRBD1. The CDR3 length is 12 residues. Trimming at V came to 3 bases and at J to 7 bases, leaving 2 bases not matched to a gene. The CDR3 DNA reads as TGTGCCAGCAGTTTTACAGGGGTTGGCTACACCTTC. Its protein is CASSFTGVGYTF.

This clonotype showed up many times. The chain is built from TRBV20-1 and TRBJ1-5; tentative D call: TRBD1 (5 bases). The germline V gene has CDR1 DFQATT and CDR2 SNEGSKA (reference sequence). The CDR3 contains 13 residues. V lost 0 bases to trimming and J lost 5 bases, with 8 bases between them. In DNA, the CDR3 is TGCAGTGCTAGAGATGACAGAGATCAGCCCCAGCATTTT. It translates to CSARDDRDQPQHF.

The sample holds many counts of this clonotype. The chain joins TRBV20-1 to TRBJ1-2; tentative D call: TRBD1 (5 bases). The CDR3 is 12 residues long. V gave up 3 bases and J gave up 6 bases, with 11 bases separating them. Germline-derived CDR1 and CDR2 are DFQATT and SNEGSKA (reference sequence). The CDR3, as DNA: TGCAGTGCTAGGTGGCAGGGTGATGGCTACACCTTC. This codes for CSARWQGDGYTF.

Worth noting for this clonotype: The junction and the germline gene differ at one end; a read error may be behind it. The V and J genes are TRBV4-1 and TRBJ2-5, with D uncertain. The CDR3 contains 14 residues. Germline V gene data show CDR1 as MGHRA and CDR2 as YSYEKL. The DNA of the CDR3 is TGTGCCAGCAGCCCGGGCCTCTTACGTGAGACCCAGTACTTC. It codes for CASSPGLLRETQYF.

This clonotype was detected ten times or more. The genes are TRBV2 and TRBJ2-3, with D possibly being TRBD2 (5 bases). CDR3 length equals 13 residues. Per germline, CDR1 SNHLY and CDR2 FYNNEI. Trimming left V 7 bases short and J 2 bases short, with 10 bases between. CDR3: CASNKRPTDTQYF. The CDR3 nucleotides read TGTGCCAGCAATAAGCGGCCCACAGATACGCAGTATTTT.

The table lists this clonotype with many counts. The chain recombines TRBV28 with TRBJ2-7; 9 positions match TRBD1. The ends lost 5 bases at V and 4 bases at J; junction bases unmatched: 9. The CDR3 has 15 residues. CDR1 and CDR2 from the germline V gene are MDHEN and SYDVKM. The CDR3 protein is CASSPNRGRRYEQYV. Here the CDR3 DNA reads TGTGCCAGCAGTCCCAACAGGGGGCGTAGGTACGAGCAGTACGTC.

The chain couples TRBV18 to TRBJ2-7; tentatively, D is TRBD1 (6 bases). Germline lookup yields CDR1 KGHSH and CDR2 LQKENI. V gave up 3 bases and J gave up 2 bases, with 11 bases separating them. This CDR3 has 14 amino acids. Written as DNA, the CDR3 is TGTGCCAGCTCACCCAACACAGGGACCTACGAGCAGTACTTC. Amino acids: CASSPNTGTYEQYF.

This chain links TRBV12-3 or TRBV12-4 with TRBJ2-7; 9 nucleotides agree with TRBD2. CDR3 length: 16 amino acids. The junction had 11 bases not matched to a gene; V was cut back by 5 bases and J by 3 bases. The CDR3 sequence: CASSPPGSGRFYEQYF. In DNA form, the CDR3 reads TGTGCCAGCAGTCCCCCAGGGAGCGGGAGGTTCTACGAGCAGTACTTC.

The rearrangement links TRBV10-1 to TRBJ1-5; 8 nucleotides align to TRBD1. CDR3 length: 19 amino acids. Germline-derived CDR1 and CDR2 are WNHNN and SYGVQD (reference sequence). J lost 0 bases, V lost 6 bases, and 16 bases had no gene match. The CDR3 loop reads CASRPRQGSGIYSNQPQHF. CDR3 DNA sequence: TGCGCCAGCAGACCAAGACAGGGGAGTGGGATTTATAGCAATCAGCCCCAGCATTTT.

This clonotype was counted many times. Here the CDR3 reads CSASAGTVNYEQYF. The CDR3, as DNA: TGCAGTGCTAGCGCCGGGACAGTGAACTACGAGCAGTACTTC. The V gene is TRBV20-1, the J gene TRBJ2-7, with 7 nucleotides matching TRBD1. The CDR3 contains 14 residues. V lost 3 bases, J lost 3 bases, and 8 bases stayed unmatched. CDR1 and CDR2 from the germline V gene are DFQATT and SNEGSKA (reference sequence).

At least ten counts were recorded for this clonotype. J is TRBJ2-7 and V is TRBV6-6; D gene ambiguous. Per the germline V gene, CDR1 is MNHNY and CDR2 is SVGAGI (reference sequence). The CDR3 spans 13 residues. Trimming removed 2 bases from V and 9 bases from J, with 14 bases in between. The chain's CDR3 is CASSYVEAWVQYF. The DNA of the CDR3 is TGTGCCAGCAGTTACGTGGAAGCTTGGGTGCAGTACTTC.

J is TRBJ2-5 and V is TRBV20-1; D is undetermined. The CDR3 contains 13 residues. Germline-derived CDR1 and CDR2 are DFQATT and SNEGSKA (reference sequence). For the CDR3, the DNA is TGCAGCGTCACGCACCCGTACCAAGAGACCCAGTACTTC. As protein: CSVTHPYQETQYF.

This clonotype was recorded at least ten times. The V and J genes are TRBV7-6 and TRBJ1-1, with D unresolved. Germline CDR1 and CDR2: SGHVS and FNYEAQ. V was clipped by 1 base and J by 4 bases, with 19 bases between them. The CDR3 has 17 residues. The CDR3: CASSLEEVRGYGTEAFF. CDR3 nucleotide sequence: TGTGCCAGCAGCTTAGAGGAAGTTCGGGGTTACGGCACTGAAGCTTTCTTT. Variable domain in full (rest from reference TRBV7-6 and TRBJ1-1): GAGVSQSPRYKVTKRGQDVALRCDPISGHVSLYWYRQALGQGPEFLTYFNYEAQQDKSGLPNDRFSAERPEGSISTLTIQRTEQRDSAMYRCASSLEEVRGYGTEAFFGQGTRLTVV.

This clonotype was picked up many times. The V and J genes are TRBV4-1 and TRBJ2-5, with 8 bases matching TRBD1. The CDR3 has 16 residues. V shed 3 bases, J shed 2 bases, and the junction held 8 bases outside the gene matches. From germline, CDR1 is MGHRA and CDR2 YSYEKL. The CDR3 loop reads CASSQGPDREQETQYF. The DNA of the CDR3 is TGCGCCAGCAGCCAGGGGCCGGACAGGGAACAAGAGACCCAGTACTTC.